This T cell receptor (beta chain) appears in the sequencing data of a study of shared clonotypes between healthy human individuals. Across the whole study: Per donor, CD8 memory used one plate, CD8 naive used two, CD4 memory used three and CD4 naive used three. Broader study findings: Rarefaction showed sorted-subset sequencing was incomplete despite large depth. The study found about 5% of naive CD4 clonotypes shared across several donors.

Of note for this clone: As yet, its antigen is unknown.

The authors' processing: Filtering was not the same, since immunoSEQ gave junction-only sequences without quality scores. The repertoire was sequenced with immunoSEQ multiplex PCR; TCRdb's copy has only in-frame clones and lacks some. The V and J calls and clone size come from that table; D and trimming were worked out from the DNA. The data show under 600,000 clones, around 95% seen once. Germline CDR1 MNHEY, CDR2 SVGAGI. The CDR3 runs to 14 residues. The V and J ends lost 6 bases and 8 bases, in that order; junction bases with no gene match: 10. The sequence was collected from a young woman in good health. Sequencing was carried out using naive CD4+ T cells sorted from blood. Regarding subset: CD45RA+ positively selected. The chain employs TRBV6-5 and TRBJ1-2; 9 bases are shared with TRBD1. DNA for the CDR3: TGTGCCAGCAGCAGGGACAGGGATGGCAGCGGCTACACCTTC. This gives the protein CASSRDRDGSGYTF.